This T cell receptor (beta chain) was recovered during a study of T cells in localized non-small cell lung cancer. The CDR3 consists of 14 residues. The germline V and J ends were trimmed by 2 bases and 2 bases, with 7 bases remaining between them. Germline V gene lookup returns CDR1 KGHSH and CDR2 LQKENI. In its sample, this clone was seen once. TCRdb keeps only in-frame clones here, not all; method: immunoSEQ multiplex PCR. This table holds around 45,000 clones, approximately 90% found once. The starting material was PBMCs, obtained before any cancer treatment. This TCR was sampled from a man aged 35 to 70 with stage II lung adenocarcinoma. This chain connects TRBV18 to TRBJ2-1; no firm D call. The CDR3 DNA follows: TGTGCCAGCTCACCAATACAGACCTACAATGAGCAGTTCTTC. Amino acids: CASSPIQTYNEQFF.